This record concerns one T cell receptor beta chain sequence. Its antigen is not identified. Time point meaning: approximately 11-day in vitro stimulation with candidate neoantigen peptide 4. A roughly eleven-day in vitro culture was run per each of seven reactive peptides. The data stem from a study of PD-1 blockade in mismatch repair-deficient tumors. This CDR3 region has 14 residues. Germline V gives CDR1 SQVTM, CDR2 ANQGSEA. Trimming took 4 bases from V and 4 from J; bases not matched to a gene: 10. Regarding the study as a whole: Rapid post-treatment expansion, then contraction, generally preceding radiologic response, marked tumor-resident clones.

Profiling relied on immunoSEQ multiplex PCR, and the TCRdb table lists in-frame clones only, not all of them. The top ten clones hold more than 20% of a sample with 13,000 to 15,000 clones, 80% to 85% of them seen once. The rearrangement uses TRBV29-1 and TRBJ2-7, with 7 bases matching TRBD1. The receptor was derived from an adult with mismatch repair-deficient cancer. The sample consisted of cells cultured in vitro, taken from a patient treated with pembrolizumab. The CDR3 region is CSVGGTAMGYEQYF. The CDR3 coding sequence is TGCAGCGTTGGGGGGACAGCCATGGGGTACGAGCAGTACTTC.